Detailed here is one T cell receptor (beta chain). This sample is part of a study of blood T cell repertoires in COVID-19. This CDR3 region has 13 residues. The germline V gene encodes CDR1 SGHKS and CDR2 YYEKEE (reference sequence). Trimming left V 3 bases short and J 4 bases short, with 9 bases between. Per the study methods: Quantification of nucleated cells was approximated via reference gene primer amplification. Clones were read by immunoSEQ multiplex PCR, and TCRdb kept only the in-frame ones, dropping some. V and J calls and clone size are copied from that table; D and trimming were computed from the DNA. The sample lists about 120,000 clones, around 90% seen once, with roughly 8.2% in the top ten.

Material: peripheral blood. The TCR was taken from a human donor in a cohort sampled during active COVID-19. The chain combines TRBV5-5 with TRBJ2-3; D unclear. The CDR3 DNA follows: TGTGCCAGCAGCTCCCTAGATTCAGATACGCAGTATTTT. Translated: CASSSLDSDTQYF.